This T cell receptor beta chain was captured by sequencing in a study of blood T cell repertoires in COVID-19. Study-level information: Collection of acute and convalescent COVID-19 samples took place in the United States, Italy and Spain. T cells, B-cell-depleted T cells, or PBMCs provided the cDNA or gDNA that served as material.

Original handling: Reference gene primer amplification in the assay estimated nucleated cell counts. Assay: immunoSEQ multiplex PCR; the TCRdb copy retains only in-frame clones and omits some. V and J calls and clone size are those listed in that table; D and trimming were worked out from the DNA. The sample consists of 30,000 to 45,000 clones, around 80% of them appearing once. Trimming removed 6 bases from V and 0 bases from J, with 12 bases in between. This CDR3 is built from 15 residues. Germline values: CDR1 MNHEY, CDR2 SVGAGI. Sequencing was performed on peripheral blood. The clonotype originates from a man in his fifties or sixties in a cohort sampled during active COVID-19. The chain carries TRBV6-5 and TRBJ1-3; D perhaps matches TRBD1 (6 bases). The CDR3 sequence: CASSPDSFSGNTIYF. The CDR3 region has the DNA TGTGCCAGCAGCCCGGACAGCTTCTCTGGAAACACCATATATTTT.